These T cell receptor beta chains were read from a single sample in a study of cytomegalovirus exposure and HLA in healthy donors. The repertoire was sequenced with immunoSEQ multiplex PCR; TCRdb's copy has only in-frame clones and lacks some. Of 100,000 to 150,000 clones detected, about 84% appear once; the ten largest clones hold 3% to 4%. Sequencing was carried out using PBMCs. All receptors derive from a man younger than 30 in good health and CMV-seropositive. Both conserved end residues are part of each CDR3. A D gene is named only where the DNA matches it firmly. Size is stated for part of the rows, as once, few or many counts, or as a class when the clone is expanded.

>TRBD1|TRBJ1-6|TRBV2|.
TGTGCCAGACATCAGGGGGCCAATTCACCCCTCCACTTT
CARHQGANSPLHF
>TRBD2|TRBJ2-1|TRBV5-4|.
TGTGCCAGCAGCTGGGGGTCTAGCGGGGGCTATGAGCAGTTCTTC
CASSWGSSGGYEQFF
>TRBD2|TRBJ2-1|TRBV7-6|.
TGTGCCAGCAGCTTATCTAGCGGGAGCCACAATGAGCAGTTCTTC
CASSLSSGSHNEQFF
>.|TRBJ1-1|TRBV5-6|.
TGTGCCAGCAGCTTCGGGGAGAGAGCTGAAGCTTTCTTT
CASSFGERAEAFF
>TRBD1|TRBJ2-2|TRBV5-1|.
TGCGCCAGCAGTTTTACAGGGGGCTTGAACACCGGGGAGCTGTTTTTT
CASSFTGGLNTGELFF
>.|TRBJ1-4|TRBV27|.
TGTGCCAGCAGTTTATCGATGCGGTATGCAACTAATGAAAAACTGTTTTTT
CASSLSMRYATNEKLFF
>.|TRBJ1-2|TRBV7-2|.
TGTGCCAGCAGCTTGCTAACAGGGTTTGGCTACACCTTC
CASSLLTGFGYTF
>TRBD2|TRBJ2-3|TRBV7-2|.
TGTGCCAGCAGCTCCGGACTAGCGGGAGTAAATACGCAGTATTTT
CASSSGLAGVNTQYF
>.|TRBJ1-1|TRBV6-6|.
TGTGCCAGCAGTTACTCCCAGTCGAACACTGAAGCTTTCTTT
CASSYSQSNTEAFF
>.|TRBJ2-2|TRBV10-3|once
TGTGCCGGGGGCGGGCCGGACACCGGGGAGCTGTTTTTT
CAGGGPDTGELFF
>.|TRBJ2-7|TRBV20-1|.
TGCAGTGCTCTTGGGACTTACGAGCAGTACTTC
CSALGTYEQYF
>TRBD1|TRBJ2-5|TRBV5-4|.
TGTGCCAGCAGCATGGACAGGGAAGAGACCCAGTACTTC
CASSMDREETQYF
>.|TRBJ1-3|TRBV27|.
TGTGCCAGCAGTTTACGGGCTCAGGGTAGAGATGGAAACACCATATATTTT
CASSLRAQGRDGNTIYF
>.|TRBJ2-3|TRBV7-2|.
TGTGCCAGCAGCTTAGACAGGGATACAGATACGCAGTATTTT
CASSLDRDTDTQYF
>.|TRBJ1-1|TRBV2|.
TGTGCCAGCAGTGTGGGAGGGGAAGCTTTCTTT
CASSVGGEAFF
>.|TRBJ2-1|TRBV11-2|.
TGTGCCAGCCGCCATTTTCGAACCAGACACAATGAATGGGCCGAGCAGTTCTTC
CASRHFRTRHNEWAEQFF
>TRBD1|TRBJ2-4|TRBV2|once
TGTGCCAGCAGGACAGGGGGAAACATTCAGTACTTC
CASRTGGNIQYF
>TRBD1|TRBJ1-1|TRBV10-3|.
TGTGCCATCAGTGACACAGGGGCCCAGAGGGACACTGAAGCTTTCTTT
CAISDTGAQRDTEAFF
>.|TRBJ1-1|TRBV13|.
TGTGCCAGCAGCTTAGCGTCGGGTGAAGCTTTCTTT
CASSLASGEAFF
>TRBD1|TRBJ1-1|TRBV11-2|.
TGTGCCAGCAGCTTCGGACAGGTTGAAGCTTTCTTT
CASSFGQVEAFF
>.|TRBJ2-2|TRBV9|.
TGTGCCAGCAGTGCAGACGGGACTCCACTTACCGGGGAGCTGTTTTTT
CASSADGTPLTGELFF
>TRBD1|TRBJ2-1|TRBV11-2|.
TGTGCCAGCAGCTCAAAGGACAGGGGGCTTCAAGGCAATGAGCAGTTCTTC
CASSSKDRGLQGNEQFF
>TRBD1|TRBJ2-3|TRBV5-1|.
TGCGCCAGCAGCTTGGCGGGACAGGGGTCACACACAGATACGCAGTATTTT
CASSLAGQGSHTDTQYF
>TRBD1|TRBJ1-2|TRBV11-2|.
TGCGCCAGCAGCCAAGACCGGGACAGGGGGCTTGGTGGCTACACCTTC
CASSQDRDRGLGGYTF
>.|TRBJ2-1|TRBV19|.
TGTGCCAGTAGTGTGGGCGGGAACAATGAGCAGTTCTTC
CASSVGGNNEQFF
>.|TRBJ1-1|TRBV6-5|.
TGTGCCAGCAGTTACTCAATAAGGGGCACTGAAGCTTTCTTT
CASSYSIRGTEAFF
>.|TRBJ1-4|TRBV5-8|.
TGTGCCAGCAGCTTTGCAGGGGACCCTAATGAAAAACTGTTTTTT
CASSFAGDPNEKLFF
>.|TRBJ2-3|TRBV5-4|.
TGTGCCAGCAGCCTGAAACAGGCAAGCACAGATACGCAGTATTTT
CASSLKQASTDTQYF
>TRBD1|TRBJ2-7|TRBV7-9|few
TGTGCCAGCAGCTTATACGGGACAGGGATCTACGAGCAGTACTTC
CASSLYGTGIYEQYF
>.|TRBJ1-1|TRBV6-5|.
TGTGCCAGCAAGCTTGACAGGTCAGGTGAAGCTTTCTTT
CASKLDRSGEAFF
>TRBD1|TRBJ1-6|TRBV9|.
TGTGCCAGCAGCTCCACAGGGGGTCATAATTCACCCCTCCACTTT
CASSSTGGHNSPLHF
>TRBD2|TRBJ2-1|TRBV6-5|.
TGTGCCAGCAGTCCGCCGGGACTAGCGGGACAAAAGCAGTTCTTC
CASSPPGLAGQKQFF
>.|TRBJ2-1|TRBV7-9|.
TGTGCCAGCAGCTCCAAGCGCGGGGAACTCTACAATGAGCAGTTCTTC
CASSSKRGELYNEQFF
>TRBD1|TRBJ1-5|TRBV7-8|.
TGTGCCAGCAGCTTACAGGGGGGCAATCAGCCCCAGCATTTT
CASSLQGGNQPQHF
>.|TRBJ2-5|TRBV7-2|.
TGTGCCAGCAGCTTAGCGCGGAATTCAGAGACCCAGTACTTC
CASSLARNSETQYF
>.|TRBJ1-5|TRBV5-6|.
TGTGCCAGCAGCCCGTATGGGACACACCAGCCCCAGCATTTT
CASSPYGTHQPQHF
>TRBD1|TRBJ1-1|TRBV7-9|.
TGTGCCAGCAGCTTGGGGACAGGGGGGAACACTGAAGCTTTCTTT
CASSLGTGGNTEAFF
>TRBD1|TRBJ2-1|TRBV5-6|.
TGTGCCAGCAGCTTGAGCCCGGGACAGCCCTACAATGAGCAGTTCTTC
CASSLSPGQPYNEQFF
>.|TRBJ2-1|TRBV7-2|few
TGTGCCAGCAGCTTAATCACGGCGGGATACAGTGAGCAGTTCTTC
CASSLITAGYSEQFF
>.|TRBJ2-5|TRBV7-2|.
TGTGCCAGCCGGCCTAGCCCGGTAGCCAACTCGTACTTC
CASRPSPVANSYF